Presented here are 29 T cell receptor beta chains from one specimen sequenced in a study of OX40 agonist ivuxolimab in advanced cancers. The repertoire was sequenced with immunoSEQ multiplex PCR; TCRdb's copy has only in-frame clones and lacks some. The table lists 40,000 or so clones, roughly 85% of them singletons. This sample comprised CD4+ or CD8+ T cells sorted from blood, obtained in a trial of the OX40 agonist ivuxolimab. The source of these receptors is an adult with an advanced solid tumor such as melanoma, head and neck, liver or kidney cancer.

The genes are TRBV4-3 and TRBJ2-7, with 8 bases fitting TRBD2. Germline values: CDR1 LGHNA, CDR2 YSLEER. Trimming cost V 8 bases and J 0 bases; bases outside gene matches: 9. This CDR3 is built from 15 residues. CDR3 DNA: TGCGCCAGCTCGGCGGGGGGCGTCGTCTCCTACGAGCAGTACTTC. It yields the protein CASSAGGVVSYEQYF.

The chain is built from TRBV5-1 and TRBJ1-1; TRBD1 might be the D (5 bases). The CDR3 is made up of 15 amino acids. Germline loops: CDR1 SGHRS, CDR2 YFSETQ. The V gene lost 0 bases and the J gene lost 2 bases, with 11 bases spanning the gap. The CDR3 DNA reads TGCGCCAGCAGCTTGGCCGGCAGGGCAAACACTGAAGCTTTCTTT. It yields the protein CASSLAGRANTEAFF.

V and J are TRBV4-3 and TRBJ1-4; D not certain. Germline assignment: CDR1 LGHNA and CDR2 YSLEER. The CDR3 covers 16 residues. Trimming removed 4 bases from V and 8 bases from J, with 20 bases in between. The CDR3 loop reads CASSPGFGQNKEKLFF. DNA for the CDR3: TGCGCCAGCAGCCCCGGGTTCGGGCAAAATAAGGAAAAACTGTTTTTT.

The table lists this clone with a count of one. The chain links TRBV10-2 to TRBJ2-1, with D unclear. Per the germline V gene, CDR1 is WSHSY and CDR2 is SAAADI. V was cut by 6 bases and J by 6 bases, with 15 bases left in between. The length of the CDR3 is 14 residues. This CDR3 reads CASSQQGPSNEQFF. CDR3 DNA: TGCGCCAGCAGCCAGCAAGGGCCTAGCAATGAGCAGTTCTTC.

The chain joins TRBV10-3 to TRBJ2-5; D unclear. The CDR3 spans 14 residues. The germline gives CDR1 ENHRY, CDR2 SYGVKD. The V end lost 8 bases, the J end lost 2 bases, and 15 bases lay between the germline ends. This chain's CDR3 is CAIGSGSLQETQYF. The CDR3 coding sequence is TGTGCCATCGGTTCCGGGTCTTTGCAAGAGACCCAGTACTTC.

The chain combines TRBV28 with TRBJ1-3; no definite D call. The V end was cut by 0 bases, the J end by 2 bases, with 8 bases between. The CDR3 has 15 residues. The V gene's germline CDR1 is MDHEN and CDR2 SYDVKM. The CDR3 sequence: CASSLWAFPGNTIYF. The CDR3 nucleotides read TGTGCCAGCAGTTTATGGGCTTTCCCTGGAAACACCATATATTTT.

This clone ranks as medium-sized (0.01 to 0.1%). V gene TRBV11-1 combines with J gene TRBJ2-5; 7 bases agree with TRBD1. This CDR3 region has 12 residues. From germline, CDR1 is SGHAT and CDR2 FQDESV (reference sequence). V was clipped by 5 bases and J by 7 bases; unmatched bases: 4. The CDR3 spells CASSPQGRTQYF. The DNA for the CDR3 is TGTGCCAGCAGCCCACAGGGGAGGACCCAGTACTTC. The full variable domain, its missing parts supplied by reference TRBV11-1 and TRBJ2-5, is EAEVAQSPRYKITEKSQAVAFWCDPISGHATLYWYRQILGQGPELLVQFQDESVVDDSQLPKDRFSAERLKGVDSTLKIQPAELGDSAMYLCASSPQGRTQYFGPGTRLLVL.

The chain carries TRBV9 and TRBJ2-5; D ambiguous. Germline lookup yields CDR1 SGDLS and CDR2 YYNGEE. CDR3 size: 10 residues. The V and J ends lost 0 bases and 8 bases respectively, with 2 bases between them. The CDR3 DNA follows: TGTGCCAGCAGCGTAGAAACCCAGTACTTC. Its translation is CASSVETQYF.

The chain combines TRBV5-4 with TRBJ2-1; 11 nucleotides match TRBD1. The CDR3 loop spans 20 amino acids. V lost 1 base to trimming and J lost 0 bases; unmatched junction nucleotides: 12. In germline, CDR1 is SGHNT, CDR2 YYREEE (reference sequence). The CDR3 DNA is TGTGCCAGCAGCTTGTTTGGGGACAGGGGGAAACCCAGCTCCTACAATGAGCAGTTCTTC. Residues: CASSLFGDRGKPSSYNEQFF.

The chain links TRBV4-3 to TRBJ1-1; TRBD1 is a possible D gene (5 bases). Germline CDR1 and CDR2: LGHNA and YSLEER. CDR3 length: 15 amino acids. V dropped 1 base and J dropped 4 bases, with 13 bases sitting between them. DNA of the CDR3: TGCGCCAGCAGCCAAGGGGGTAGGGGCCTCACTGAAGCTTTCTTT. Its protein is CASSQGGRGLTEAFF.

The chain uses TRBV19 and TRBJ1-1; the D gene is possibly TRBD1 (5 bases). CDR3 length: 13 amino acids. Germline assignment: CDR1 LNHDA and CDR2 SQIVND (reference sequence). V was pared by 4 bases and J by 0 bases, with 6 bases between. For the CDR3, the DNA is TGTGCCAGTAGTAAGACAGTGAACACTGAAGCTTTCTTT. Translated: CASSKTVNTEAFF.

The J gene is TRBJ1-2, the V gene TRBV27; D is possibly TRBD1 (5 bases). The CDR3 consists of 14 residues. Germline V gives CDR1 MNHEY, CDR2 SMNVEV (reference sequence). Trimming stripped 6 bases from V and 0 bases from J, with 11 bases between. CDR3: CASSRDFSNYGYTF. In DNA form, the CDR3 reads TGTGCCAGCAGCCGGGACTTCTCTAACTATGGCTACACCTTC.

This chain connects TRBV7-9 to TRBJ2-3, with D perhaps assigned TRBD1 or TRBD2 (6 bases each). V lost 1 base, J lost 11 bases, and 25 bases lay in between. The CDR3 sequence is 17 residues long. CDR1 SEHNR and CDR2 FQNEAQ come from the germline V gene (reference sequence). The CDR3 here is CASSLGGYVGPGGVQYF. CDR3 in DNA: TGTGCCAGCAGCTTAGGGGGGTATGTGGGACCCGGGGGCGTGCAGTATTTT. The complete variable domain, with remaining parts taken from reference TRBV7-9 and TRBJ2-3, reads DTGVSQNPRHKITKRGQNVTFRCDPISEHNRLYWYRQTLGQGPEFLTYFQNEAQLEKSRLLSDRFSAERPKGSFSTLEIQRTEQGDSAMYLCASSLGGYVGPGGVQYFGPGTRLTVL.

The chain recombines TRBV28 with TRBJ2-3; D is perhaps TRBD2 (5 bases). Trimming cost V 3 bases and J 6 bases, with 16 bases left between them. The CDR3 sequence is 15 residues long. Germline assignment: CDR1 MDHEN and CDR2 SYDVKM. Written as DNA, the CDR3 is TGTGCCAGCAGTTTTGGTAGCGTCCTGAGGGATACGCAGTATTTT. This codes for CASSFGSVLRDTQYF.

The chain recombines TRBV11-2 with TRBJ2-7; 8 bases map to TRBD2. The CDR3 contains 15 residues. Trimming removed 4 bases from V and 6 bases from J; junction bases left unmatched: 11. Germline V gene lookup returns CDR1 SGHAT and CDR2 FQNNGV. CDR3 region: CASSSLRLAGSEQYF. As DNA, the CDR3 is TGTGCCAGCAGCTCACTAAGGCTAGCGGGTAGCGAGCAGTACTTC.

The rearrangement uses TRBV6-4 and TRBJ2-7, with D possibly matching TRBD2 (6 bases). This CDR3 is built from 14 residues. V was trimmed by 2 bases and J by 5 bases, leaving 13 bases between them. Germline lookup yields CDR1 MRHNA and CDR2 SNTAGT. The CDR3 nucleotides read TGTGCCAGCAGTGACCCTGTACTAGCCCACGAGCAGTACTTC. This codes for CASSDPVLAHEQYF.

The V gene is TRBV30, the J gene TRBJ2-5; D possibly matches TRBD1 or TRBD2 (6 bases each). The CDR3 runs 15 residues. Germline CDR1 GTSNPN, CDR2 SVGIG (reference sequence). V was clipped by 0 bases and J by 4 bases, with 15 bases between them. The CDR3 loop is CAWSVPGGLRETQYF. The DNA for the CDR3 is TGTGCCTGGAGTGTACCCGGGGGCTTAAGAGAGACCCAGTACTTC.

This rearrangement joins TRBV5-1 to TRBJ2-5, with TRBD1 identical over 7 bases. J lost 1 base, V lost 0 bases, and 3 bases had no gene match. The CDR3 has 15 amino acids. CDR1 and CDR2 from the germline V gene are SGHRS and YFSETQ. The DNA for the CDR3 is TGCGCCAGCAGCTTGGCGGGACAGTCCCAAGAGACCCAGTACTTC. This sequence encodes CASSLAGQSQETQYF.

Written as DNA, the CDR3 is TGTGCCAGCAGTCCGCTCGCCTATAATTCACCCCTCCACTTT. As protein: CASSPLAYNSPLHF. J is TRBJ1-6 and V is TRBV28; unclear D gene. V was trimmed by 5 bases and J by 2 bases, leaving 7 bases between them. Germline CDR1 is MDHEN and CDR2 is SYDVKM. This CDR3 is 14 amino acids long.

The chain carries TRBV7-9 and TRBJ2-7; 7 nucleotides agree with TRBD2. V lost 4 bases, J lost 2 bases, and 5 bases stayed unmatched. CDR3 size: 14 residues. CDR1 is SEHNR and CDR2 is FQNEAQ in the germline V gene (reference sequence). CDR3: CASSSPGGAYEQYF. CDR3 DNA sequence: TGTGCCAGCAGCTCGCCGGGGGGTGCCTACGAGCAGTACTTC. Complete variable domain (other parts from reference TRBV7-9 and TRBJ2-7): DTGVSQNPRHKITKRGQNVTFRCDPISEHNRLYWYRQTLGQGPEFLTYFQNEAQLEKSRLLSDRFSAERPKGSFSTLEIQRTEQGDSAMYLCASSSPGGAYEQYFGPGTRLTVT.

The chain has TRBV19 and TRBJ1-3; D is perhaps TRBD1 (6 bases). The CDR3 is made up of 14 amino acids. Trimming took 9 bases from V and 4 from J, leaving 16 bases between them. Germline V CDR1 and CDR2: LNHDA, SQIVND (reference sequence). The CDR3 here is CASRDTKVGNTIYF. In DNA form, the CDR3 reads TGTGCCAGCCGGGACACCAAGGTGGGAAACACCATATATTTT.

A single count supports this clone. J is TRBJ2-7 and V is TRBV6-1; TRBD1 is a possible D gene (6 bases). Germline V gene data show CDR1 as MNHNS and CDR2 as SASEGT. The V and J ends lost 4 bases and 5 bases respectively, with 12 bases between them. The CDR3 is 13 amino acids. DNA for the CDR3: TGTGCCAGCAGTGGGACAGACAGAAACGAGCAGTACTTC. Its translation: CASSGTDRNEQYF.

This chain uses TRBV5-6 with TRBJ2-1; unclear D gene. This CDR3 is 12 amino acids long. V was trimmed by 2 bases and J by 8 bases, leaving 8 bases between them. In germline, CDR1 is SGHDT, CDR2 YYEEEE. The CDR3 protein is CASSFGIYEQFF. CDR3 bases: TGTGCCAGCAGCTTTGGGATTTATGAGCAGTTCTTC.

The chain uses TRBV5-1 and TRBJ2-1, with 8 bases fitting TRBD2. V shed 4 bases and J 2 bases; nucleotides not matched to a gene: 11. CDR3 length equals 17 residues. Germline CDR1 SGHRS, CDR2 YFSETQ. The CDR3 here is CASSVPTTSATYNEQFF. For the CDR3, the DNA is TGCGCCAGCAGCGTTCCTACGACTAGCGCAACCTACAATGAGCAGTTCTTC.

Here the CDR3 DNA reads TGTGCCAGCAGTGACTCTTTGGACAGAGGCACAGATACGCAGTATTTT. Its translation: CASSDSLDRGTDTQYF. V is TRBV6-4 and J is TRBJ2-3, with a possible D match to TRBD1 (6 bases). V was cut by 0 bases and J by 1 base, with 11 bases left in between. CDR3 size: 16 residues. Germline CDR1 MRHNA, CDR2 SNTAGT.

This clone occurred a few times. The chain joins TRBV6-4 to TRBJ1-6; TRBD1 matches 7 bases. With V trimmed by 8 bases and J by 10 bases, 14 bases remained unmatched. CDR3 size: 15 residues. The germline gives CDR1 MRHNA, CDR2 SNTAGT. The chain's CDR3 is CASRGRGLLPSPLHF. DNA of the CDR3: TGTGCCAGCCGAGGTAGGGGGCTCCTTCCATCACCCCTCCACTTT.

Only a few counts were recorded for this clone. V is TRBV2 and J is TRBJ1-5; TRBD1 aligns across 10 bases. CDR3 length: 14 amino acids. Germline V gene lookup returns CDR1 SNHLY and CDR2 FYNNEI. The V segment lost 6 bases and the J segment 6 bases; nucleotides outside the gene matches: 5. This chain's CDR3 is CASSRQGAGQPQHF. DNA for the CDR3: TGTGCCAGCAGCAGACAGGGGGCAGGTCAGCCCCAGCATTTT.

CDR3 coding DNA: TGTGCCAGCAGTTACACCCAGGGGGCGAGGGGCTACACCTTC. It encodes CASSYTQGARGYTF. The genes are TRBV6-5 and TRBJ1-2; 8 nucleotides match TRBD1. CDR1 and CDR2 (germline): MNHEY, SVGAGI. The CDR3 covers 14 residues. The J segment lost 8 bases and the V segment lost 2 bases, leaving 7 bases of the junction unmatched.

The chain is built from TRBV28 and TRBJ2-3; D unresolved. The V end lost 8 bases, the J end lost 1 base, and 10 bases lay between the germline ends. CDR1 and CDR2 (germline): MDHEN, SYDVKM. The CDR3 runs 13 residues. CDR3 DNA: TGTGCCAGCTTGGGTTGGGGCACAGATACGCAGTATTTT. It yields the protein CASLGWGTDTQYF.